This TCR beta chain was identified in a study of T cell responses to AZD1222 COVID-19 vaccine. Findings and caveats of the study: Dominant CD4 TCR responses targeted spike regions 160-218 and 743-854.

Libraries were prepared by immunoSEQ multiplex PCR; TCRdb keeps only in-frame clonotypes and omits some of them. The sample carries around 45,000 clones, around 80% recorded once. V was trimmed by 5 bases and J by 6 bases, leaving 17 bases between them. Germline CDR1 SGHNT, CDR2 YENEEA. The CDR3 runs to 15 residues. In the case of this clone: Its target is unknown.

The clonotype was recovered from an adult who received the MenACWY meningococcal vaccine as a control. The V and J genes are TRBV11-3 and TRBJ2-1; TRBD2 might be the D (5 bases). Sequencing was performed on peripheral blood, taken 28 days after the second dose of the MenACWY control vaccine. The CDR3 DNA sequence: TGTGCCAGCAGCCCTCGGGTCATAGCGACCAATGAGCAGTTCTTC. Protein sequence: CASSPRVIATNEQFF.